This TCR beta chain comes out of a study of cytomegalovirus exposure and HLA in healthy donors. PCR involved 60 Vbeta and 13 Jbeta primers. Sequencing used immunoSEQ multiplex PCR; TCRdb keeps in-frame clones, though not all of them. The sample includes around 170,000 clones, approximately 84% of them seen just once. General observations from the study: A later analysis showed that HLA-associated TCR beta chains had undergone more clonal expansion than equally common others. Later analysis demonstrated an association between a missense DCLRE1C variant and TCR beta V- and J-gene trimming.

Trimming removed 4 bases at V and 4 bases at J, with 22 bases between. The CDR3 totals 17 residues. Germline values: CDR1 LNHDA, CDR2 SQIVND (reference sequence). Remarks on this clone: Its antigen is currently unknown.

The chain couples TRBV19 to TRBJ2-5; the D gene is possibly TRBD2 (6 bases). Sequenced material: PBMCs. The receptor was isolated from a boy aged 2-15 years in good health and CMV-seronegative. CDR3 coding DNA: TGTGCCAGTAGTACGCTCCTAGCGACCCCACGAGGAGAGACCCAGTACTTC. This gives the protein CASSTLLATPRGETQYF.